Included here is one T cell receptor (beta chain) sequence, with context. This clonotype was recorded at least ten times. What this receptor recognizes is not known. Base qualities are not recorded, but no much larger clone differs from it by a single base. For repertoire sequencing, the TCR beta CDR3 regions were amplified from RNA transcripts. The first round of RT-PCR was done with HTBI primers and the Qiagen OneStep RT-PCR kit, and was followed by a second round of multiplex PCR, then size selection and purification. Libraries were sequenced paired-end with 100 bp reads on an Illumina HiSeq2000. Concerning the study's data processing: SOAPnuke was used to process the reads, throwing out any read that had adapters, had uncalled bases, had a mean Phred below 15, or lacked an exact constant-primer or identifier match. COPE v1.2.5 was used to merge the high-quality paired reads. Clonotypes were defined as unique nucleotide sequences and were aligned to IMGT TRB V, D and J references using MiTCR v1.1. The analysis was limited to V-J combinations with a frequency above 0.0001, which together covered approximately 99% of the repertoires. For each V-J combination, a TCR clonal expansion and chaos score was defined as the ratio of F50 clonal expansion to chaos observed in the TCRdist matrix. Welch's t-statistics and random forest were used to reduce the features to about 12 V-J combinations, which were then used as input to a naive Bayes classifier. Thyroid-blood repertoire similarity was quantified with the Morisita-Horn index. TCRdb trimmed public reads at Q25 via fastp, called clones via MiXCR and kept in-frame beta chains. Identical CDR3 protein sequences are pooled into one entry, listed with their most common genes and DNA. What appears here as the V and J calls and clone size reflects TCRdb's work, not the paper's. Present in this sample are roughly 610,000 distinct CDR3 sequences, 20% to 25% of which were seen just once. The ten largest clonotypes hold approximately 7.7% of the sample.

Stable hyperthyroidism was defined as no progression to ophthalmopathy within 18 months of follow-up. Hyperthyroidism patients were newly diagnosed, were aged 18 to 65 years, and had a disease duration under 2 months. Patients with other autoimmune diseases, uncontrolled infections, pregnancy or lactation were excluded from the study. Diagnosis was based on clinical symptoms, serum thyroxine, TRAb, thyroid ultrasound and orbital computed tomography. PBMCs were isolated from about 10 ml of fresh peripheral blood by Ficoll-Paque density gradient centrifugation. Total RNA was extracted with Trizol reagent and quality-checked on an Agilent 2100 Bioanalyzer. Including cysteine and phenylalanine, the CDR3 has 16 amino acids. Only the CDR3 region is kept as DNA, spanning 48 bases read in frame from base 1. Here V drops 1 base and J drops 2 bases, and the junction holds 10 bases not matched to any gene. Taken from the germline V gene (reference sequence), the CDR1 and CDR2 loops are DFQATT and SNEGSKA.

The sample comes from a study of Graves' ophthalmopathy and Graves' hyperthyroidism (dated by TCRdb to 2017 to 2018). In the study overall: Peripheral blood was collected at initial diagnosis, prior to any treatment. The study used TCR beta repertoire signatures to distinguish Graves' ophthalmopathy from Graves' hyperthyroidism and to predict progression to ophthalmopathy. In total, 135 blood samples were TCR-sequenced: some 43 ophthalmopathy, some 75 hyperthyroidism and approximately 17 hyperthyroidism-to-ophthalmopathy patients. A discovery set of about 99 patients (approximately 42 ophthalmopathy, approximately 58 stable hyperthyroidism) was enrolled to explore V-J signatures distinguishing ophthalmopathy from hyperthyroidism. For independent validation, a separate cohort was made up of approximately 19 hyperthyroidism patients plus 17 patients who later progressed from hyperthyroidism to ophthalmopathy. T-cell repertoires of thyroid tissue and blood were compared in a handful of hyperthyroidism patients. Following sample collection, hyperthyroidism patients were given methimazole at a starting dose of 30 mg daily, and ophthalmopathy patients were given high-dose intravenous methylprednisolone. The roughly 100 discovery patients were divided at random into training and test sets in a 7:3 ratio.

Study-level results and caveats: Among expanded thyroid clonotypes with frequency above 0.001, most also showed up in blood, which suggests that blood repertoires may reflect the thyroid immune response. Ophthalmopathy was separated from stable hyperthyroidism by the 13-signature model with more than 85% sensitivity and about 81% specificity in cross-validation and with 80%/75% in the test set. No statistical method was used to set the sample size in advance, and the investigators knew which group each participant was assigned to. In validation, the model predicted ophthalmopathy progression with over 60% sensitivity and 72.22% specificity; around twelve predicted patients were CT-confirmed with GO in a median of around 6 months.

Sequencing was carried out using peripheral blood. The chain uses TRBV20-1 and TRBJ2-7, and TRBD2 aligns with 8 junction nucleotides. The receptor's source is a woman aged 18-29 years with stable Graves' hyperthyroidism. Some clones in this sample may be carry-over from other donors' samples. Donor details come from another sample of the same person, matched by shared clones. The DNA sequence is TGCAGTGCTAGAGGACCGGGCGGGGGGTCCACCTACGAGCAGTACTTC. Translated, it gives CSARGPGGGSTYEQYF.